The subject of this entry is one T cell receptor beta chain. Its target is unknown. CDR1 and CDR2 from the germline V gene are LGHDT and YNNKEL (reference sequence). The CDR3 loop spans 12 amino acids. With 3 bases clipped from V and 13 bases from J, the junction kept 2 bases outside the gene matches. It was with a sample-barcoded 5' primer and a J-beta primer mix that a second PCR of roughly 7 to 12 cycles was run. TCRdb reprocessed the 5' RACE reads via MiXCR and lists one record per CDR3 protein. The top ten clones hold roughly 13% of a sample with approximately 900,000 distinct CDR3 sequences, 48% of them seen once. The sample comes from a study of blood T cells in healthy people across ages. Study-level background: About one barcoded beta molecule per two T cells was the capture yield of template switching.

Study results and caveats: As age increased, TCR beta diversity per million T cells fell in a roughly linear fashion. Researchers deemed the diversity estimates from one million T cells underestimates. Unsorted PBMC material precluded a definitive naive versus antigen-experienced comparison.

Sequenced: blood. The chain combines TRBV3-1 with TRBJ1-5, with TRBD1 identical over 11 bases. This receptor was identified in a man aged 25 to 40 in good health. In nucleotides, the CDR3 is TGTGCCAGCAGCCAGGGGACAGGGGGTCAGCATTTT. Translation gives CASSQGTGGQHF.